The 16 T cell receptor beta chains below all came from one sample that was sequenced in a study of Graves' ophthalmopathy and Graves' hyperthyroidism. From RNA, the CDR3 regions of TCR beta chains were amplified and sequenced. Second-round multiplex PCR came after a first-round RT-PCR that employed HTBI primers. TCRdb analysed the multiplex PCR reads with MiXCR anew, one entry per CDR3 protein. The table records hundreds of thousands of distinct CDR3 sequences, 21% of them present only once. The sequenced sample consisted of peripheral blood. The receptors derive from a woman under 30 with stable Graves' hyperthyroidism.

This clonotype was recorded many times. The J gene is TRBJ2-7, the V gene TRBV11-2, with D uncertain. The V end lost 2 bases, the J end lost 4 bases, and 6 bases lay between the germline ends. The CDR3 is 12 residues long. From germline, CDR1 is SGHAT and CDR2 FQNNGV. The CDR3 region is CASSLNAYEQYF. CDR3 nucleotide sequence: TGTGCCAGCAGCTTAAACGCGTACGAGCAGTACTTC.

This clonotype was seen at least ten times. The chain combines TRBV10-3 with TRBJ2-5; TRBD2 matches at 7 bases. The CDR3 extends over 12 amino acids. Germline values: CDR1 ENHRY, CDR2 SYGVKD. V shed 8 bases, J shed 5 bases, and the junction held 5 bases outside the gene matches. The CDR3 DNA is TGTGCCATCGGGGGGGTGGGGGAGACCCAGTACTTC. Amino acids: CAIGGVGETQYF.

Ten or more counts support this clonotype. V and J are TRBV6-4 and TRBJ2-5; 14 bases map to TRBD2. CDR1 is MRHNA and CDR2 is SNTAGT in the germline V gene. J lost 5 bases, V lost 5 bases, and 13 bases had no gene match. This CDR3 has 18 amino acids. The CDR3 DNA reads TGTGCCAGCAGTCATCGGGAGGGACTAGCGGGAGCATCCGAGACCCAGTACTTC. Translation gives CASSHREGLAGASETQYF.

This clonotype was seen many times. J is TRBJ2-7 and V is TRBV6-1, with 11 nucleotides matching TRBD2. Germline assignment: CDR1 MNHNS and CDR2 SASEGT. V shed 4 bases, J shed 5 bases, and the junction held 7 bases outside the gene matches. The CDR3 is 15 amino acids. The CDR3 region is CASSGLAGGSHEQYF. For the CDR3, the DNA is TGTGCCAGCAGTGGGCTAGCGGGAGGATCCCACGAGCAGTACTTC.

CDR3 residues: CASSFSSENIQYF. The CDR3 nucleotides read TGTGCCAGCAGCTTCTCCAGCGAAAACATTCAGTACTTC. The V call is TRBV11-2, the J call TRBJ2-4; D gene ambiguous. CDR3 size: 13 residues. Trimming removed 3 bases from V and 5 bases from J, with 8 bases in between. The germline V gene encodes CDR1 SGHAT and CDR2 FQNNGV.

This clonotype was seen many times. The rearrangement links TRBV20-1 to TRBJ2-7, with 7 bases matching TRBD2. CDR3 size: 13 residues. From germline, CDR1 is DFQATT and CDR2 SNEGSKA (reference sequence). Trimming at V came to 5 bases and at J to 2 bases, leaving 6 bases not matched to a gene. The CDR3 DNA reads TGCAGTGCTCACTCAGCGGGGACCTACGAGCAGTACTTC. The encoded protein is CSAHSAGTYEQYF.

This clonotype has at least ten counts. The chain joins TRBV12-3 or TRBV12-4 to TRBJ2-7; a possible D gene is TRBD1 (5 bases). V was trimmed by 4 bases and J by 3 bases, leaving 13 bases between them. This CDR3 region has 14 residues. This chain's CDR3 is CASSSLRGYYEQYF. In DNA, the CDR3 is TGTGCCAGCAGTTCTCTTAGGGGTTACTACGAGCAGTACTTC.

This clonotype was counted many times. The chain couples TRBV28 to TRBJ1-3, with a weak D call TRBD1 (5 bases). The CDR3 runs to 14 residues. Trimming stripped 10 bases from V and 0 bases from J, with 13 bases between. Germline CDR1 MDHEN, CDR2 SYDVKM. The CDR3 is CATQGPFSGNTIYF. The CDR3 region has the DNA TGTGCCACCCAGGGACCGTTCTCTGGAAACACCATATATTTT.

This clonotype was detected ten times or more. This chain uses TRBV15 with TRBJ1-2; D might be TRBD1 (5 bases). This CDR3 comprises 14 residues. V lost 0 bases, J lost 4 bases, and 9 bases lay in between. The V gene's germline CDR1 is LNHNV and CDR2 YYDKDF (reference sequence). CDR3 in amino acids: CATSRDLGGYGYTF. CDR3 nucleotide sequence: TGTGCCACCAGCAGAGATTTGGGGGGCTATGGCTACACCTTC.

This clonotype has at least ten counts. V gene TRBV5-1 combines with J gene TRBJ1-1; D is unresolved. The V end was cut by 4 bases, the J end by 0 bases, with 7 bases between. This CDR3 spans 13 amino acids. In germline, CDR1 is SGHRS, CDR2 YFSETQ. This chain's CDR3 is CASSGTVNTEAFF. The DNA of the CDR3 is TGCGCCAGCAGCGGAACTGTGAACACTGAAGCTTTCTTT.

This chain uses TRBV5-1 with TRBJ2-2; the match to TRBD1 covers 8 bases. V lost 3 bases to trimming and J lost 3 bases; unmatched junction nucleotides: 10. This CDR3 spans 17 amino acids. The germline V gene has CDR1 SGHRS and CDR2 YFSETQ. CDR3 amino acids: CASSSTWTGWDTGELFF. In DNA, the CDR3 is TGCGCCAGCAGCTCAACGTGGACAGGGTGGGACACCGGGGAGCTGTTTTTT.

This clonotype was counted ten times or more. The rearrangement links TRBV5-1 to TRBJ2-5; D possibly corresponds to TRBD1 (6 bases). Germline CDR1 SGHRS, CDR2 YFSETQ. The CDR3 consists of 14 residues. V lost 0 bases to trimming and J lost 2 bases, with 8 bases between them. CDR3 sequence reads: CASSLDTGQETQYF. As DNA, the CDR3 is TGCGCCAGCAGCTTGGATACAGGGCAAGAGACCCAGTACTTC.

This clonotype was observed at least ten times. The chain couples TRBV12-3 or TRBV12-4 to TRBJ1-1; no reliable D call. Trimming cost V 5 bases and J 3 bases, with 7 bases left between them. The CDR3 has 12 amino acids. The CDR3 reads CASSPDYTEAFF. CDR3 nucleotide sequence: TGTGCCAGCAGTCCAGATTACACTGAAGCTTTCTTT.

This clonotype turned up a few times. Germline and junction disagree at one end, which may indicate a read error. J is TRBJ1-1 and V is TRBV28; D is ambiguous. Germline lookup yields CDR1 MDHEN and CDR2 SYDVKM. This CDR3 region has 14 residues. The CDR3 DNA is TGTGCCAGCAGTTTGTTGTCGGAGAACACTGATGCTTTCTTT. The encoded protein is CASSLLSENTDAFF.

This clonotype has a count of ten or more. The gene calls are TRBV4-3 and TRBJ2-7; no clear D. Germline V CDR1 and CDR2: LGHNA, YSLEER. The V end lost 3 bases, the J end lost 2 bases, and 11 bases lay between the germline ends. This CDR3 comprises 14 residues. The CDR3 nucleotides are TGCGCCAGCAGCCATACAGAATACGCCTACGAGCAGTACTTC. Protein sequence: CASSHTEYAYEQYF.

As for this clonotype: Just one base apart from a much larger clone, this may be a read error. The rearrangement uses TRBV25-1 and TRBJ1-1; TRBD1 is a possible D gene (5 bases). Germline assignment: CDR1 MGHDK and CDR2 SYGVNS. The CDR3 totals 13 residues. The CDR3 DNA follows: TGTGCCTGCAGTCAAAGAGGGGACGGGGAAGCTTTCTTT. Its protein product is CACSQRGDGEAFF.